This T cell receptor (beta chain) was captured by sequencing in a study of T cell repertoires in cytomegalovirus infection. Study in general: A matching HLA type, together with CMV infection, was signaled by public TCR beta signatures. Whole-study results and caveats: Dominating the ex vivo response were TCR beta clonotypes that were CMV-specific and HLA-C-restricted. Individuals carrying CMV plus the relevant HLA were identified by cumulative frequency of public TCR beta families.

TCRdb called the reads again in MiXCR, with one record for every CDR3 protein. Of about 740,000 distinct CDR3 sequences listed, under 40% are singletons. Looked up from germline, CDR1 is LNHDA and CDR2 is SQIVND (reference sequence). This CDR3 contains 11 residues. The V end was cut by 10 bases, the J end by 6 bases, with 13 bases between. This clonotype came up a few times. As yet, its antigen is unknown. The sequence was obtained from a human donor in good health (CMV status not recorded). Some clones in this sample may be carry-over from other donors' samples. The sequencing sample was made of PBMCs. The chain is built from TRBV19 and TRBJ2-7; possible D gene TRBD1, 5 bases. CDR3 DNA sequence: TGTGCCACCCAGACAGTTTCCGAGCAGTACTTC. Amino acid sequence: CATQTVSEQYF. Combining the CDR3 with reference TRBV19 and TRBJ2-7 gives the whole variable domain DGGITQSPKYLFRKEGQNVTLSCEQNLNHDAMYWYRQDPGQGLRLIYYSQIVNDFQKGDIAEGYSVSREKKESFPLTVTSAQKNPTAFYLCATQTVSEQYFGPGTRLTVT.